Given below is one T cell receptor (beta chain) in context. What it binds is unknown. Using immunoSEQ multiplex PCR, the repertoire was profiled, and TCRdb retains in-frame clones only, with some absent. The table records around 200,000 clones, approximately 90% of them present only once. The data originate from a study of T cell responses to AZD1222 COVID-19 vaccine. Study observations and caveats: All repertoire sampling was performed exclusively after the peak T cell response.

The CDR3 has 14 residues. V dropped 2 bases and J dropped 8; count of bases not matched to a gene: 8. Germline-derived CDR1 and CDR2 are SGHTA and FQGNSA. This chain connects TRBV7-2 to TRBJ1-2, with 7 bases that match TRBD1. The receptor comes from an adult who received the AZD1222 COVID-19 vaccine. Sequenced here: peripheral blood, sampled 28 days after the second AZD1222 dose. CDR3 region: CASSLLGQVEGYTF. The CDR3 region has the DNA TGTGCCAGCAGCTTATTAGGACAGGTCGAGGGCTACACCTTC.